These 25 T cell receptor beta chains came from one sample sequenced in a study of blood T cell repertoires in COVID-19. Using immunoSEQ multiplex PCR, the repertoire was profiled, and TCRdb retains in-frame clones only, with some absent. The sample comprises 300,000 to 350,000 clones, approximately 85% of which are singletons, and roughly 2% rests with the top ten. Source material: PBMCs or T cells enriched from blood (not recorded which). The source is a man younger than 40 who had recovered from COVID-19.

This clone is a singleton in its sample. J is TRBJ2-2 and V is TRBV9, with D perhaps matching TRBD1 (5 bases). Germline V CDR1 and CDR2: SGDLS, YYNGEE. V was clipped by 6 bases and J by 4 bases, with 10 bases between them. The CDR3 sequence is 13 residues long. The CDR3 loop is CASTRARTGELFF. The CDR3 DNA follows: TGTGCCAGCACCAGGGCGCGCACCGGGGAGCTGTTTTTT.

V usage is TRBV5-1 and J usage is TRBJ1-4; D possibly corresponds to TRBD1 (6 bases). Trimming stripped 5 bases from V and 1 base from J, with 12 bases between. Germline CDR1 reads SGHRS; CDR2 reads YFSETQ. This CDR3 spans 15 amino acids. CDR3 coding DNA: TGCGCCAGCAGATGGAGGGGGGGAACTAATGAAAAACTGTTTTTT. Amino acids: CASRWRGGTNEKLFF. The entire variable domain, with the rest obtained from reference TRBV5-1 and TRBJ1-4, is as follows: KAGVTQTPRYLIKTRGQQVTLSCSPISGHRSVSWYQQTPGQGLQFLFEYFSETQRNKGNFPGRFSGRQFSNSRSEMNVSTLELGDSALYLCASRWRGGTNEKLFFGSGTQLSVL.

This clone was seen a handful of times. The V gene is TRBV4-1, the J gene TRBJ1-5, with a tentative D call TRBD1 (6 bases). CDR1 MGHRA and CDR2 YSYEKL come from the germline V gene. The CDR3 sequence is 16 residues long. The V end was cut by 0 bases, the J end by 3 bases, with 12 bases between. The CDR3 sequence is CASSQDLGGSNQPQHF. The CDR3 DNA reads TGCGCCAGCAGCCAAGATCTAGGGGGATCCAATCAGCCCCAGCATTTT.

The chain employs TRBV29-1 and TRBJ2-3; 16 bases line up with TRBD2. V lost 2 bases to trimming and J lost 2 bases; unmatched junction nucleotides: 10. Germline CDR1 is SQVTM and CDR2 is ANQGSEA. CDR3 length: 19 amino acids. CDR3 sequence (DNA): TGCAGCGTTGAAATCAGGGGACTAGCGGGGGGGCGAGTCACAGATACGCAGTATTTT. Translating it yields CSVEIRGLAGGRVTDTQYF.

V usage is TRBV13 and J usage is TRBJ1-3; unclear D gene. V was clipped by 2 bases and J by 0 bases, with 11 bases between them. This CDR3 is 16 amino acids long. The germline V gene has CDR1 PRHDT and CDR2 FYEKMQ (reference sequence). The CDR3 spells CASSLRQAHSGNTIYF. The DNA for the CDR3 is TGTGCCAGCAGCTTACGCCAGGCTCACTCTGGAAACACCATATATTTT.

The chain recombines TRBV7-2 with TRBJ1-2; D is uncertain. Trimming left V 1 base short and J 0 bases short, with 6 bases between. The CDR3 runs 14 residues. From germline, CDR1 is SGHTA and CDR2 FQGNSA. The CDR3 region has the DNA TGTGCCAGCAGCTTAGACCCGGCTAACTATGGCTACACCTTC. It specifies CASSLDPANYGYTF.

This clone was found a few times. The chain is built from TRBV15 and TRBJ2-2, with D perhaps matching TRBD1 (5 bases). Germline CDR1 reads LNHNV; CDR2 reads YYDKDF (reference sequence). The CDR3 covers 15 residues. V lost 0 bases to trimming and J lost 6 bases, with 11 bases between them. The DNA for the CDR3 is TGTGCCACCAGCAGAGACAGGGAATCGGCCGGGGAGCTGTTTTTT. Its translation is CATSRDRESAGELFF.

This chain joins TRBV5-1 and TRBJ1-4, with 9 bases identical to TRBD1. Per germline, CDR1 SGHRS and CDR2 YFSETQ. The CDR3 sequence is 15 residues long. V was clipped by 3 bases and J by 7 bases; unmatched bases: 7. CDR3 sequence: CASSSSRDRAEKLFF. CDR3 coding DNA: TGCGCCAGCAGCTCATCACGGGACAGGGCTGAAAAACTGTTTTTT.

The chain has TRBV10-3 and TRBJ2-7, with 12 nucleotides matching TRBD2. V was clipped by 8 bases and J by 8 bases; unmatched bases: 7. CDR1 is ENHRY and CDR2 is SYGVKD in the germline V gene. There are 13 residues in the CDR3. CDR3 region: CAISLAGGPKQYF. In nucleotides, the CDR3 is TGTGCCATCTCCCTAGCGGGGGGGCCGAAGCAGTACTTC.

J is TRBJ2-7 and V is TRBV10-3; TRBD1 agrees at 10 bases. Germline CDR1 is ENHRY and CDR2 is SYGVKD. This CDR3 has 17 amino acids. After removal of 6 bases from V and 2 bases from J, the junction contained 13 bases not matched to a gene. CDR3 nucleotide sequence: TGTGCCATCAGGACATTTTTTTCCGGGACAGGGGCCTACGAGCAGTACTTC. Protein sequence: CAIRTFFSGTGAYEQYF.

The chain links TRBV27 to TRBJ2-1; D gene unclear. Trimming cost V 6 bases and J 4 bases, with 10 bases left between them. The CDR3 contains 13 residues. CDR1 and CDR2 from the germline V gene are MNHEY and SMNVEV (reference sequence). The CDR3 region is CASSLPGYNEQFF. CDR3 coding DNA: TGTGCCAGCAGCCTTCCGGGTTACAATGAGCAGTTCTTC.

CDR3 nucleotides: TGTGCCACCAGCAGGAGCTCCACAGGGCGAAGTTTCGAGCAGTACTTC. Translating it yields CATSRSSTGRSFEQYF. The V call is TRBV15, the J call TRBJ2-7; weak D call: TRBD1 (6 bases). Deletions cut 3 bases from V and 6 bases from J, with 21 bases between. The CDR3 has 16 amino acids. The germline CDR1 and CDR2 sequences are LNHNV and YYDKDF (reference sequence).

This clone was seen only a few times. This same CDR3 is encoded by further DNA sequences in the sample. The chain is built from TRBV3-1 (or the pseudogene TRBV3-2) and TRBJ1-4; 9 positions agree with TRBD1. Germline V CDR1 and CDR2: LGHDT, YNNKEL (reference sequence). V was clipped by 4 bases and J by 3 bases; unmatched bases: 6. The CDR3 runs to 16 residues. For the CDR3, the DNA is TGTGCCAGCAGCCCCTTTAGGACAGGGGCTAATGAAAAACTGTTTTTT. It translates to CASSPFRTGANEKLFF.

This chain joins TRBV9 and TRBJ2-5; possible D gene TRBD2, 5 bases. The V gene's germline CDR1 is SGDLS and CDR2 YYNGEE. This CDR3 region has 15 residues. V shed 4 bases and J shed 3 bases, with 16 bases lying between them. CDR3 loop: CASSLSVQVEETQYF. Here the CDR3 DNA reads TGTGCCAGCAGCCTTAGCGTCCAGGTCGAAGAGACCCAGTACTTC.

The gene calls are TRBV6-5 and TRBJ1-5; the match to TRBD1 covers 7 bases. The CDR3 is 15 amino acids. The V and J ends lost 4 bases and 3 bases, in that order; junction bases with no gene match: 6. Germline V gene sequence: CDR1 MNHEY, CDR2 SVGAGI. This CDR3 is CASSSGTAYNQPQHF. The CDR3 DNA is TGTGCCAGCAGTTCCGGGACAGCTTACAATCAGCCCCAGCATTTT.

The rearrangement links TRBV5-1 to TRBJ1-1; D gene uncertain. Trimming took 6 bases from V and 1 from J, leaving 7 bases between them. The CDR3 length is 12 residues. Germline loops: CDR1 SGHRS, CDR2 YFSETQ. The CDR3 loop reads CASKRGNTEAFF. The CDR3 nucleotides read TGCGCCAGCAAGCGGGGGAACACTGAAGCTTTCTTT.

The J gene is TRBJ2-5, the V gene TRBV7-9; no firm D call. V dropped 5 bases and J dropped 5 bases, with 9 bases sitting between them. The germline V gene has CDR1 SEHNR and CDR2 FQNEAQ (reference sequence). This CDR3 is 12 amino acids long. The CDR3: CASSPPRETQYF. The CDR3 DNA sequence: TGTGCCAGCAGCCCCCCCCGGGAGACCCAGTACTTC.

The chain links TRBV7-6 to TRBJ1-1; 8 positions agree with TRBD1. Germline CDR1 is SGHVS and CDR2 is FNYEAQ. The CDR3 covers 14 residues. V dropped 4 bases and J dropped 1; count of bases not matched to a gene: 2. The CDR3 DNA follows: TGTGCCAGCAGCTCGGACAGGGCGAACACTGAAGCTTTCTTT. It specifies CASSSDRANTEAFF.

The chain recombines TRBV6-6 with TRBJ1-1; D call uncertain. Germline V gene data show CDR1 as MNHNY and CDR2 as SVGAGI (reference sequence). V lost 6 bases and J lost 0, with 11 bases in between. This CDR3 spans 14 amino acids. The CDR3 reads CASRTISMNTEAFF. CDR3 in DNA: TGTGCCAGCAGGACAATTTCGATGAACACTGAAGCTTTCTTT.

The V and J genes are TRBV12-3 or TRBV12-4 and TRBJ1-5; 8 bases agree with TRBD1. J gave up 7 bases and V 6 bases, and 5 bases lay outside the gene matches. The CDR3 extends over 13 amino acids. Here the CDR3 reads CASSSDRGQPQHF. The CDR3 DNA sequence: TGTGCCAGCAGCTCCGACAGGGGCCAGCCCCAGCATTTT.

The CDR3 nucleotides read TGTGCCAGCAGTAGACAGGGAAGCGGTCAGCCCCAGCATTTT. As protein: CASSRQGSGQPQHF. This chain links TRBV5-6 with TRBJ1-5; 7 bases fit TRBD1. The CDR3 contains 14 residues. Looked up from germline, CDR1 is SGHDT and CDR2 is YYEEEE. Trimming removed 5 bases from V and 6 bases from J; junction bases left unmatched: 8.

This chain uses TRBV5-1 with TRBJ1-2; tentative D call: TRBD1 (6 bases). CDR3 length: 14 amino acids. The V end was cut by 5 bases, the J end by 3 bases, with 14 bases between. Germline V CDR1 and CDR2: SGHRS, YFSETQ. For the CDR3, the DNA is TGCGCCAGCAGTCTGAATCCAGGGGACTATGGCTACACCTTC. Protein sequence: CASSLNPGDYGYTF. The whole variable domain, filled in from reference TRBV5-1 and TRBJ1-2, reads KAGVTQTPRYLIKTRGQQVTLSCSPISGHRSVSWYQQTPGQGLQFLFEYFSETQRNKGNFPGRFSGRQFSNSRSEMNVSTLELGDSALYLCASSLNPGDYGYTFGSGTRLTVV.

V and J are TRBV6-5 and TRBJ2-3; D not resolved. Trimming removed 8 bases from V and 4 bases from J, with 7 bases in between. Germline loops: CDR1 MNHEY, CDR2 SVGAGI. The CDR3 runs to 11 residues. CDR3 region: CASVVADTQYF. CDR3 DNA: TGTGCCAGCGTAGTTGCAGATACGCAGTATTTT.

V usage is TRBV18 and J usage is TRBJ2-7; perhaps TRBD1 as D (5 bases). The CDR3 consists of 15 residues. The ends were cut back, 1 base at V and 6 bases at J, with 16 bases in the middle. CDR1 and CDR2 from the germline V gene are KGHSH and LQKENI. CDR3: CASSPRGDRTREQYF. For the CDR3, the DNA is TGTGCCAGCTCACCACGCGGCGACAGAACTCGCGAGCAGTACTTC.

This chain uses TRBV18 with TRBJ2-5; 8 bases are shared with TRBD1. This CDR3 comprises 14 residues. CDR1 and CDR2 from the germline V gene are KGHSH and LQKENI. With 5 bases clipped from V and 9 bases from J, the junction kept 11 bases outside the gene matches. CDR3 amino acids: CASSSAGTGSAQYF. The CDR3 DNA reads as TGTGCCAGCTCATCGGCCGGGACAGGCTCAGCCCAGTACTTC.